One and the same sample provided the 28 T cell receptor beta chains below, sequenced in a study of shared clonotypes between healthy human individuals. Here immunoSEQ multiplex PCR was the method, and the copy in TCRdb shows in-frame clones only, minus some. The sample shows 1.6 million or so clones, approximately 98.5% of them seen only once. Sequenced material: naive CD4+ T cells sorted from blood. Noted subset: CD45RA+ positively selected. The receptors were sampled from a young man in good health.

The CDR3 region is CASSGTPGNIQYF. Here the CDR3 DNA reads TGTGCCAGCAGCGGGACCCCGGGGAACATTCAGTACTTC. The rearrangement links TRBV9 to TRBJ2-4; D is perhaps TRBD2 (5 bases). Between the trimmed V and J ends, which lost 3 bases and 7 bases, there was a span of 11 bases. The CDR3 length is 13 residues. The V gene's germline CDR1 is SGDLS and CDR2 YYNGEE. The variable domain in full, with the rest retrieved from reference TRBV9 and TRBJ2-4, is DSGVTQTPKHLITATGQRVTLRCSPRSGDLSVYWYQQSLDQGLQFLIQYYNGEERAKGNILERFSAQQFPDLHSELNLSSLELGDSALYFCASSGTPGNIQYFGAGTRLSVL.

This clone was recorded only once. This chain connects TRBV10-1 to TRBJ2-5; 9 bases map to TRBD2. Losses at the gene ends were 8 bases for V and 4 bases for J; bases not matched to a gene: 8. This CDR3 region has 14 residues. Germline V lookup: CDR1 WNHNN, CDR2 SYGVQD (reference sequence). CDR3 coding DNA: TGCGCCAGCCCCCGTCTAGCGGGGTCAGAGACCCAGTACTTC. Protein: CASPRLAGSETQYF.

This clone was seen once. The chain is built from TRBV4-1 and TRBJ1-1; a possible D gene is TRBD1 (5 bases). With 4 bases removed from V and 1 base from J, the gap between germline ends came to 13 bases. Per germline, CDR1 MGHRA and CDR2 YSYEKL. The CDR3 is 15 amino acids. The CDR3 is CASSPIGTGNTEAFF. CDR3 DNA sequence: TGCGCCAGCAGCCCGATCGGAACAGGGAACACTGAAGCTTTCTTT.

The chain is built from TRBV12-5 and TRBJ2-1, with D possibly matching TRBD2 (6 bases). Germline V gene data show CDR1 as LGHNT and CDR2 as FRNRAP. The CDR3 covers 15 residues. The V end was cut by 6 bases, the J end by 0 bases, with 12 bases between. CDR3 protein: CASGGGGRSYNEQFF. Here the CDR3 DNA reads TGTGCTAGTGGGGGAGGAGGGCGCTCCTACAATGAGCAGTTCTTC. The variable domain in full, with the rest retrieved from reference TRBV12-5 and TRBJ2-1, is DARVTQTPRHKVTEMGQEVTMRCQPILGHNTVFWYRQTMMQGLELLAYFRNRAPLDDSGMPKDRFSAEMPDATLATLKIQPSEPRDSAVYFCASGGGGRSYNEQFFGPGTRLTVL.

V and J are TRBV6-5 and TRBJ1-2; TRBD1 aligns across 10 bases. The CDR3 sequence is 14 residues long. Trimming at V came to 5 bases and at J to 6 bases, leaving 6 bases not matched to a gene. Germline V gene data show CDR1 as MNHEY and CDR2 as SVGAGI. The CDR3 sequence is CASSRTGGWNGYTF. The DNA of the CDR3 is TGTGCCAGCAGTCGGACAGGGGGGTGGAATGGCTACACCTTC.

The V gene is TRBV7-9, the J gene TRBJ2-1, with 8 bases matching TRBD2. The V gene end was trimmed by 5 bases and the J gene end by 9 bases; junction bases not matched to a gene: 15. The germline V gene has CDR1 SEHNR and CDR2 FQNEAQ (reference sequence). The CDR3 is 16 amino acids. DNA of the CDR3: TGTGCCAGCAGCCAAGGACTAGCCGTCTTCTTGCGTGAGCAGTTCTTC. It is translated as CASSQGLAVFLREQFF.

The rearrangement joins TRBV27 to TRBJ1-5; perhaps TRBD1 as D (5 bases). CDR1 and CDR2 from the germline V gene are MNHEY and SMNVEV (reference sequence). This CDR3 is built from 15 residues. The ends were cut back, 3 bases at V and 2 bases at J, with 11 bases in the middle. The CDR3 is CASSFRGGGNQPQHF. CDR3 DNA sequence: TGTGCCAGCAGTTTCCGGGGGGGTGGCAATCAGCCCCAGCATTTT.

The genes are TRBV7-6 and TRBJ2-3; possible D gene TRBD2, 6 bases. From germline, CDR1 is SGHVS and CDR2 FNYEAQ. This CDR3 region has 18 residues. The V gene lost 2 bases and the J gene lost 7 bases, with 25 bases spanning the gap. This CDR3 is CASSLTAGTGMGAYTQYF. For the CDR3, the DNA is TGTGCCAGCAGCTTAACTGCGGGGACTGGGATGGGAGCCTATACGCAGTATTTT.

CDR3 loop: CASSPLKTDGYTF. CDR3 nucleotides: TGTGCCAGCTCACCGCTTAAGACAGATGGCTACACCTTC. V usage is TRBV18 and J usage is TRBJ1-2; D is perhaps TRBD1 (5 bases). The CDR3 contains 13 residues. Per germline, CDR1 KGHSH and CDR2 LQKENI. V was shortened by 3 bases and J by 6 bases, with 11 bases between the two germline ends.

This sequence joins TRBV6-1 and TRBJ2-7; TRBD1 aligns across 8 bases. Germline V gene data show CDR1 as MNHNS and CDR2 as SASEGT. Losses at the gene ends were 5 bases for V and 2 bases for J; bases not matched to a gene: 8. The CDR3 is made up of 15 amino acids. Here the CDR3 DNA reads TGTGCCAGCAGTAGAGCCCGACAGGGGACCTACGAGCAGTACTTC. As protein: CASSRARQGTYEQYF.

The V gene is TRBV19, the J gene TRBJ1-1; 7 bases are shared with TRBD1. Germline values: CDR1 LNHDA, CDR2 SQIVND (reference sequence). The CDR3 totals 13 residues. V gave up 5 bases and J gave up 10 bases; unmatched junction bases: 10. The chain's CDR3 is CASSYPGQRTAFF. In nucleotides, the CDR3 is TGTGCCAGTAGTTACCCGGGACAGCGAACAGCTTTCTTT.

The rearrangement uses TRBV14 and TRBJ2-7; possible D gene TRBD2, 6 bases. This CDR3 is built from 16 residues. V was pared by 5 bases and J by 12 bases, with 29 bases between. Germline V gene data show CDR1 as SGHDN and CDR2 as FVKESK. Written as DNA, the CDR3 is TGTGCCAGCAGCAAGCTGGGCAGGCAGCCGCCGGTGGGGGGGTACTTC. Protein sequence: CASSKLGRQPPVGGYF.

This chain links TRBV12-5 with TRBJ2-1, with a weak D call TRBD2 (6 bases). Germline assignment: CDR1 LGHNT and CDR2 FRNRAP. The V and J ends lost 6 bases and 2 bases respectively, with 8 bases between them. The CDR3 runs to 13 residues. The DNA of the CDR3 is TGTGCTAGTGGATCGGGGGCCTACAATGAGCAGTTCTTC. The encoded protein is CASGSGAYNEQFF. The variable domain in full, completed from reference TRBV12-5 and TRBJ2-1, reads DARVTQTPRHKVTEMGQEVTMRCQPILGHNTVFWYRQTMMQGLELLAYFRNRAPLDDSGMPKDRFSAEMPDATLATLKIQPSEPRDSAVYFCASGSGAYNEQFFGPGTRLTVL.

The rearrangement links TRBV10-3 to TRBJ2-7, with D possibly TRBD1 on 5 matching bases. The CDR3 spans 11 residues. The V gene lost 6 bases and the J gene lost 6 bases, with 9 bases spanning the gap. Germline assignment: CDR1 ENHRY and CDR2 SYGVKD. Here the CDR3 reads CAIRTGAEQYF. The CDR3 coding sequence is TGTGCCATCAGGACTGGGGCCGAGCAGTACTTC.

The J gene is TRBJ2-7, the V gene TRBV9; D perhaps matches TRBD2 (5 bases). V dropped 3 bases and J dropped 7 bases, with 17 bases sitting between them. CDR1 and CDR2 (germline): SGDLS, YYNGEE. CDR3 size: 14 residues. DNA of the CDR3: TGTGCCAGCAGCGCAGTTTCTAGCTTAGGAGAGCAGTACTTC. As protein: CASSAVSSLGEQYF.

The chain uses TRBV14 and TRBJ2-2; D tentatively fits TRBD1 or TRBD2 (6 bases each). There are 16 residues in the CDR3. V gave up 0 bases and J gave up 4 bases, with 12 bases separating them. In germline, CDR1 is SGHDN, CDR2 FVKESK. As DNA, the CDR3 is TGTGCCAGCAGCCAAGAAGGGCCGGGGGCCACCGGGGAGCTGTTTTTT. This sequence encodes CASSQEGPGATGELFF.

This chain uses TRBV2 with TRBJ2-4, with 7 bases matching TRBD2. Looked up from germline, CDR1 is SNHLY and CDR2 is FYNNEI. The V segment lost 7 bases and the J segment 0 bases; nucleotides outside the gene matches: 15. The CDR3 runs to 18 residues. CDR3 region: CASKRALTSPLAKNIQYF. CDR3 DNA sequence: TGTGCCAGCAAGAGGGCTTTGACTAGCCCATTAGCCAAAAACATTCAGTACTTC.

The V gene is TRBV29-1, the J gene TRBJ2-7; TRBD1 or TRBD2 may be the D gene (5 bases each). V lost 6 bases and J lost 0, with 12 bases in between. The CDR3 loop spans 13 amino acids. The germline CDR1 and CDR2 sequences are SQVTM and ANQGSEA. The CDR3 coding sequence is TGCAGCGTCGCTAGTGGGACCTCCTACGAGCAGTACTTC. It codes for CSVASGTSYEQYF.

As DNA, the CDR3 is TGCGCCAGCAGCCAAGACCCGGGACTAGCTGTCGGGGAGCTGTTTTTT. Its protein product is CASSQDPGLAVGELFF. This chain joins TRBV4-3 and TRBJ2-2, with 9 bases that match TRBD2. This CDR3 is built from 16 residues. CDR1 LGHNA and CDR2 YSLEER come from the germline V gene. Trimming cost V 0 bases and J 7 bases; bases outside gene matches: 6.

The V and J genes are TRBV2 and TRBJ2-1; 9 bases are shared with TRBD2. The CDR3 length is 16 residues. Germline CDR1 and CDR2: SNHLY and FYNNEI. V shed 6 bases, J shed 6 bases, and the junction held 12 bases outside the gene matches. CDR3 sequence reads: CASSGEASGILNEQFF. The CDR3 bases are TGTGCCAGCAGCGGGGAAGCTAGCGGGATACTCAATGAGCAGTTCTTC.

The rearrangement joins TRBV5-1 to TRBJ2-1; D not certain. The CDR3 is 13 amino acids. Germline V gene sequence: CDR1 SGHRS, CDR2 YFSETQ. V was clipped by 2 bases and J by 8 bases, with 11 bases between them. CDR3 in DNA: TGCGCCAGCAGCTTCCCCTCCAGAGATGAGCAGTTCTTC. It is translated as CASSFPSRDEQFF.

The rearrangement joins TRBV10-3 to TRBJ1-5; D is uncertain. The V end was cut by 6 bases, the J end by 1 base, with 13 bases between. CDR3 length: 15 residues. CDR1 ENHRY and CDR2 SYGVKD come from the germline V gene. The CDR3 protein is CAISPDVQSNQPQHF. The DNA of the CDR3 is TGTGCCATCAGCCCGGACGTGCAAAGCAATCAGCCCCAGCATTTT.

The rearrangement uses TRBV6-5 and TRBJ2-1; TRBD2 might be the D (6 bases). With 6 bases removed from V and 4 bases from J, the gap between germline ends came to 16 bases. Germline V gene sequence: CDR1 MNHEY, CDR2 SVGAGI. The CDR3 consists of 15 residues. Written as DNA, the CDR3 is TGTGCCAGCAGGCGGGACTTTGTTTCGTACAATGAGCAGTTCTTC. The encoded protein is CASRRDFVSYNEQFF.

This chain uses TRBV5-4 with TRBJ2-7; 7 bases line up with TRBD2. The CDR3 covers 13 residues. The V gene end was trimmed by 4 bases and the J gene end by 5 bases; junction bases not matched to a gene: 6. Germline loops: CDR1 SGHNT, CDR2 YYREEE (reference sequence). The CDR3 region is CASSLGLQNEQYF. The DNA of the CDR3 is TGTGCCAGCAGCCTGGGACTACAGAACGAGCAGTACTTC.

This chain uses TRBV10-3 with TRBJ2-1, with no clear D. The CDR3 is 13 amino acids. V lost 0 bases and J lost 7, with 7 bases in between. Germline loops: CDR1 ENHRY, CDR2 SYGVKD. In DNA form, the CDR3 reads TGTGCCATCAGTGAGTCGGCCCGGAATGAGCAGTTCTTC. Protein product: CAISESARNEQFF.

The rearrangement uses TRBV14 and TRBJ2-7; D is uncertain. The CDR3 spans 14 residues. Trimming removed 2 bases from V and 7 bases from J, with 15 bases in between. CDR1 is SGHDN and CDR2 is FVKESK in the germline V gene. The CDR3 DNA sequence: TGTGCCAGCAGCCAAACCGGGCCTAGAGGAGAGCAGTACTTC. Its translation is CASSQTGPRGEQYF.

This chain links TRBV10-3 with TRBJ2-6; no clear D. V lost 3 bases, J lost 0 bases, and 9 bases lay in between. CDR3 length: 16 amino acids. CDR1 is ENHRY, CDR2 SYGVKD, per germline. In DNA form, the CDR3 reads TGTGCCATCAGTGATGGTGGGCTCTCTGGGGCCAACGTCCTGACTTTC. Translation gives CAISDGGLSGANVLTF.

Details on this clone: Other DNA sequences in the sample encode the same CDR3. The V call is TRBV7-2, the J call TRBJ2-7; D gene unclear. This CDR3 has 12 amino acids. The germline V and J ends were trimmed by 1 base and 4 bases, with 5 bases remaining between them. Per germline, CDR1 SGHTA and CDR2 FQGNSA. CDR3: CASSLVGYEQYF. CDR3 nucleotides: TGTGCCAGCAGCTTAGTAGGGTACGAGCAGTACTTC.